The 26 T cell receptor beta chains below come from one sample, sequenced in a study of T cell repertoires in cytomegalovirus infection. TCRdb reprocessed the reads via MiXCR and lists one record per CDR3 protein. The data contain about 740,000 distinct CDR3 sequences, about 40% of them seen just once; the ten biggest clones take up around 2.8%. Sequencing was carried out using PBMCs. The receptors derive from a human donor in good health (CMV status not recorded). Some clones in this sample may be carry-over from other donors' samples.

Notes on this clonotype: This may arise from a read error, as a much more abundant clone is one base away. V gene TRBV28 combines with J gene TRBJ1-6, with D possibly TRBD1 on 5 matching bases. Germline V gives CDR1 MDHEN, CDR2 SYDVKM. The CDR3 is 13 residues long. CDR3 in amino acids: CASSMAGSSPIHF. The CDR3 bases are TGTGCCAGCAGTATGGCAGGGTCTTCACCCATCCACTTT.

This clonotype was counted ten times or more. The chain links TRBV15 to TRBJ2-1, with D hard to call. The CDR3 is 15 amino acids. CDR1 LNHNV and CDR2 YYDKDF come from the germline V gene (reference sequence). V lost 0 bases and J 5 bases, leaving 11 bases between the germline ends. CDR3 region: CATSRDPAWDNEQFF. The CDR3 DNA is TGTGCCACCAGCAGAGATCCAGCCTGGGACAATGAGCAGTTCTTC.

V gene TRBV6-6 combines with J gene TRBJ1-4; the D gene is possibly TRBD1 (5 bases). The germline V gene encodes CDR1 MNHNY and CDR2 SVGAGI (reference sequence). This CDR3 is 13 amino acids long. V lost 6 bases and J lost 8, with 13 bases in between. The CDR3 is CASRGDLREKLFF. The CDR3 DNA is TGTGCCAGCAGGGGGGACCTGAGGGAAAAACTGTTTTTT.

This clonotype has a count of ten or more. The chain links TRBV7-2 to TRBJ1-1; D may be TRBD1 (5 bases). The germline V and J ends were trimmed by 5 bases and 1 base, with 8 bases remaining between them. The CDR3 is 13 residues long. Germline assignment: CDR1 SGHTA and CDR2 FQGNSA. The CDR3 region is CASSRDRNTEAFF. Here the CDR3 DNA reads TGTGCCAGCAGCCGCGACAGGAACACTGAAGCTTTCTTT. The whole variable domain, filled in from reference TRBV7-2 and TRBJ1-1, reads GAGVSQSPSNKVTEKGKDVELRCDPISGHTALYWYRQSLGQGLEFLIYFQGNSAPDKSGLPSDRFSAERTGGSVSTLTIQRTQQEDSAVYLCASSRDRNTEAFFGQGTRLTVV.

V usage is TRBV7-8 and J usage is TRBJ1-4; weak D call: TRBD1 (5 bases). From germline, CDR1 is SGHVS and CDR2 FQNEAQ. The V end was cut by 1 base, the J end by 4 bases, with 13 bases between. CDR3 length: 16 residues. The CDR3 nucleotides are TGTGCCAGCAGCTTAGGACAGCGCATGATTAATGAAAAACTGTTTTTT. Its translation: CASSLGQRMINEKLFF.

Comment on this clonotype: One end of the junction varies from germline; a read error may be responsible. This chain joins TRBV28 and TRBJ1-6; no definite D call. Per the germline V gene, CDR1 is MDHEN and CDR2 is SYDVKM. The CDR3 consists of 12 residues. For the CDR3, the DNA is TGTGCCATCGATCCGTCTAATGCACCCCTCCACTTT. It encodes CAIDPSNAPLHF.

Only a few counts were recorded for this clonotype. The V gene is TRBV11-2, the J gene TRBJ2-7, with TRBD2 matching over 13 bases. The trim removed 6 bases at V and 8 bases at J, leaving 10 bases unmatched. The CDR3 extends over 15 amino acids. Germline CDR1 SGHAT, CDR2 FQNNGV. For the CDR3, the DNA is TGTGCCAGCAGTTTCGCCGGGACTAGCGGGACTAAGCAGTACTTC. It specifies CASSFAGTSGTKQYF.

This chain connects TRBV7-2 to TRBJ1-1, with 7 nucleotides matching TRBD1. The germline CDR1 and CDR2 sequences are SGHTA and FQGNSA. The CDR3 covers 15 residues. V dropped 1 base and J dropped 1; count of bases not matched to a gene: 3. The DNA of the CDR3 is TGTGCCAGCAGCTTAGGGAACAGGGGGAACACTGAAGCTTTCTTT. As protein: CASSLGNRGNTEAFF.

This sequence joins TRBV5-6 and TRBJ1-4; a weak D match, TRBD1 (6 bases). Germline V gene data show CDR1 as SGHDT and CDR2 as YYEEEE. The ends were cut back, 3 bases at V and 2 bases at J, with 11 bases in the middle. CDR3 length equals 15 residues. DNA of the CDR3: TGTGCCAGCAGCTGGGGGCGGGAGACTAATGAAAAACTGTTTTTT. This gives the protein CASSWGRETNEKLFF.

The rearrangement joins TRBV4-1 to TRBJ1-2, with 8 bases that match TRBD1. The V gene end was trimmed by 1 base and the J gene end by 4 bases; junction bases not matched to a gene: 2. Per germline, CDR1 MGHRA and CDR2 YSYEKL. CDR3 size: 14 residues. CDR3 loop: CASSQVGQGYGYTF. The CDR3 bases are TGCGCCAGCAGCCAAGTTGGACAGGGCTATGGCTACACCTTC.

This clonotype has a handful of counts. The gene calls are TRBV6-1 and TRBJ1-4, with D possibly TRBD1 on 5 matching bases. The V and J ends lost 6 bases and 3 bases respectively, with 20 bases between them. This CDR3 has 17 residues. From germline, CDR1 is MNHNS and CDR2 SASEGT. The CDR3 DNA sequence: TGTGCCAGCAGCTCTACTAAAATCGGGACGGCTAATGAAAAACTGTTTTTT. It encodes CASSSTKIGTANEKLFF.

With regard to this clonotype: Mismatch with germline at one junction end may stem from a read error. The V and J genes are TRBV28 and TRBJ2-3, with no clear D. This CDR3 contains 15 residues. The germline gives CDR1 MDHEN, CDR2 SYDVKM. CDR3 sequence: CASSLLSSGTDTPYF. CDR3 coding DNA: TGTGCCAGCAGTTTATTATCCTCAGGCACAGATACGCCGTATTTT.

CDR3 DNA: TGTGCCAGCACTTACCGTGGGGCCAACGTCCTGACTTTC. Its translation is CASTYRGANVLTF. The rearrangement links TRBV7-8 to TRBJ2-6; D not resolved. Germline V gene data show CDR1 as SGHVS and CDR2 as FQNEAQ. This CDR3 is 13 amino acids long. Between the trimmed V and J ends, which lost 7 bases and 3 bases, there was a span of 7 bases.

The V call is TRBV5-6, the J call TRBJ1-1, with TRBD1 matching over 7 bases. The CDR3 contains 17 residues. Germline CDR1 reads SGHDT; CDR2 reads YYEEEE. V gave up 4 bases and J gave up 0 bases; unmatched junction bases: 12. CDR3 region: CASSRKRDSHLNTEAFF. CDR3 sequence (DNA): TGTGCCAGCAGCCGGAAAAGGGACAGTCATTTGAACACTGAAGCTTTCTTT.

In its sample, this clonotype was seen many times. The rearrangement joins TRBV7-2 to TRBJ2-1; 8 nucleotides align to TRBD2. Trimming took 1 base from V and 5 from J; bases not matched to a gene: 7. The germline gives CDR1 SGHTA, CDR2 FQGNSA. The CDR3 extends over 16 amino acids. The CDR3: CASSLVSTSVNNEQFF. DNA of the CDR3: TGTGCCAGCAGCTTAGTCTCGACTAGCGTCAACAATGAGCAGTTCTTC.

This chain connects TRBV27 to TRBJ2-7, with no clear D. Germline V lookup: CDR1 MNHEY, CDR2 SMNVEV (reference sequence). The V end lost 5 bases, the J end lost 5 bases, and 13 bases lay between the germline ends. CDR3 length: 13 amino acids. The CDR3 region has the DNA TGTGCCAGCAGTGTCGGAATCGGCGACGAGCAGTACTTC. Translating it yields CASSVGIGDEQYF.

This clonotype was counted a few times. The chain combines TRBV10-3 with TRBJ1-5, with 9 bases aligning to TRBD1. This CDR3 has 14 amino acids. The germline V gene has CDR1 ENHRY and CDR2 SYGVKD. The J segment lost 6 bases and the V segment lost 6 bases, leaving 6 bases of the junction unmatched. The CDR3 sequence is CAISSGTGFQPQHF. In DNA, the CDR3 is TGTGCCATCAGCTCCGGGACAGGGTTTCAGCCCCAGCATTTT.

The rearrangement links TRBV7-2 to TRBJ2-1, with D perhaps matching TRBD2 (6 bases). The germline gives CDR1 SGHTA, CDR2 FQGNSA. This CDR3 contains 15 residues. Trimming left V 6 bases short and J 9 bases short, with 21 bases between. The CDR3 DNA is TGTGCCAGCAGGGTACCGGGACTTCCTTCTTCTGAGCAGTTCTTC. This sequence encodes CASRVPGLPSSEQFF.

This clonotype was counted between two and nine times. This sequence joins TRBV14 and TRBJ2-2, with 11 nucleotides matching TRBD2. The V and J ends lost 3 bases and 9 bases, in that order; junction bases with no gene match: 6. The CDR3 spans 15 residues. Germline V gene sequence: CDR1 SGHDN, CDR2 FVKESK. DNA of the CDR3: TGTGCCAGCAGCCAGCACACTAGCGGGAGTAGGGAGCTGTTTTTT. Protein product: CASSQHTSGSRELFF.

About this clonotype: The germline gene is not matched at one end of the junction; a read error may be the cause. The V call is TRBV5-1, the J call TRBJ2-2; perhaps TRBD2 as D (5 bases). Germline V gene sequence: CDR1 SGHRS, CDR2 YFSETQ. This CDR3 is built from 13 residues. CDR3 sequence (DNA): TGCGCCAGCAGCTCTCCCAACACCGGGGAGCTGTGTTTT. It encodes CASSSPNTGELCF. Full variable domain (remainder filled in from reference TRBV5-1 and TRBJ2-2): KAGVTQTPRYLIKTRGQQVTLSCSPISGHRSVSWYQQTPGQGLQFLFEYFSETQRNKGNFPGRFSGRQFSNSRSEMNVSTLELGDSALYLCASSSPNTGELCFGEGSRLTVL.

This clonotype was observed many times. The chain is built from TRBV7-2 and TRBJ2-3; D perhaps matches TRBD2 (7 bases). V was cut by 1 base and J by 5 bases, with 16 bases left in between. The CDR3 spans 16 residues. The germline gives CDR1 SGHTA, CDR2 FQGNSA. The CDR3, as DNA: TGTGCCAGCAGCTTAGGAGGGGGAGCGGGAATAGATACGCAGTATTTT. Protein: CASSLGGGAGIDTQYF.

There are many counts of this clonotype. This chain links TRBV24-1 with TRBJ2-2, with 7 bases fitting TRBD2. The J segment lost 0 bases and the V segment lost 3 bases, leaving 12 bases of the junction unmatched. The CDR3 is made up of 19 amino acids. Looked up from germline, CDR1 is KGHDR and CDR2 is SFDVKD. The CDR3: CATSDMLGAGKANTGELFF. The CDR3 coding sequence is TGTGCCACCAGTGATATGCTGGGAGCGGGAAAGGCGAACACCGGGGAGCTGTTTTTT.

The V call is TRBV27, the J call TRBJ1-1; 12 nucleotides agree with TRBD1. The CDR3 totals 14 residues. Germline V gene data show CDR1 as MNHEY and CDR2 as SMNVEV (reference sequence). J gave up 11 bases and V 8 bases, and 12 bases lay outside the gene matches. The CDR3 coding sequence is TGTGCCAGCGGATTAGGAGGGGACAGGGGGCTTGCTTTCTTT. Amino acid sequence: CASGLGGDRGLAFF.

This clonotype was observed a handful of times. The rearrangement joins TRBV5-1 to TRBJ2-7; tentatively, D is TRBD1 (5 bases). Deletions cut 0 bases from V and 5 bases from J, with 15 bases between. Germline lookup yields CDR1 SGHRS and CDR2 YFSETQ. The CDR3 has 15 amino acids. CDR3 loop: CASSLAVAGIDEQYF. Written as DNA, the CDR3 is TGCGCCAGCAGCTTGGCAGTCGCAGGGATCGACGAGCAGTACTTC.

The V and J genes are TRBV6-1 and TRBJ1-1; D not certain. V was shortened by 0 bases and J by 6 bases, with 8 bases between the two germline ends. Germline V gene sequence: CDR1 MNHNS, CDR2 SASEGT. This CDR3 is built from 13 residues. CDR3 in DNA: TGTGCCAGCAGTGAAGCATGGGTCTCTGAAGCTTTCTTT. This codes for CASSEAWVSEAFF.

There are a few counts of this clonotype. The rearrangement uses TRBV28 and TRBJ1-2; possible D gene TRBD1, 5 bases. This CDR3 comprises 16 residues. Germline V gene data show CDR1 as MDHEN and CDR2 as SYDVKM. Between the trimmed V and J ends, which lost 4 bases and 8 bases, there was a span of 23 bases. The CDR3: CASSSAGQGHREGYTF. The CDR3 nucleotides read TGTGCCAGCAGTTCGGCCGGACAAGGCCACCGCGAGGGCTACACCTTC.